These 30 T cell receptor beta chains originate from one sample sequenced in a study of Graves' ophthalmopathy and Graves' hyperthyroidism. Scientists amplified the TCR beta CDR3 regions from RNA transcripts. The library came from an HTBI-primed first-round RT-PCR and a second-round multiplex PCR. TCRdb recomputed calls from the multiplex PCR reads with MiXCR, one row per CDR3 protein. The repertoire holds fewer than 400,000 distinct CDR3 sequences, with around 18% as singletons. The sequencing input was peripheral blood. Receptors originate from a woman under 30 with Graves' ophthalmopathy.

This clonotype showed up many times. The chain is built from TRBV5-8 and TRBJ1-6, with unresolved D. This CDR3 region has 13 residues. With 6 bases removed from V and 7 bases from J, the gap between germline ends came to 11 bases. Looked up from germline, CDR1 is SGHTS and CDR2 is YDEGEE. The CDR3 loop reads CASNSELNSPLHF. CDR3 DNA sequence: TGTGCCAGCAACTCCGAACTGAATTCACCCCTCCACTTT.

This clonotype was observed at least ten times. The V and J genes are TRBV11-2 and TRBJ2-6, with D perhaps TRBD2 (6 bases). With 1 base removed from V and 2 bases from J, the gap between germline ends came to 12 bases. This CDR3 comprises 17 residues. Germline V gene lookup returns CDR1 SGHAT and CDR2 FQNNGV. In DNA, the CDR3 is TGTGCCAGCAGCTTAGTAAGGGGAGGCACTGGGGCCAACGTCCTGACTTTC. Translation: CASSLVRGGTGANVLTF.

The chain combines TRBV20-1 with TRBJ2-7, with D unclear. V dropped 0 bases and J dropped 1 base, with 7 bases sitting between them. This CDR3 is built from 13 residues. Germline CDR1 and CDR2: DFQATT and SNEGSKA (reference sequence). The CDR3 reads CSARDLLSYEQYF. CDR3 coding DNA: TGCAGTGCTAGAGATTTACTGTCCTACGAGCAGTACTTC.

This clonotype has a count of ten or more. In DNA form, the CDR3 reads TGCGCCAGCAGCCAAGAGTCAACTGGGGCCAACGTCCTGACTTTC. Its protein is CASSQESTGANVLTF. This sequence joins TRBV4-3 and TRBJ2-6; D gene uncertain. V was shortened by 0 bases and J by 2 bases, with 5 bases between the two germline ends. CDR1 is LGHNA and CDR2 is YSLEER in the germline V gene. The CDR3 loop spans 15 amino acids.

This clonotype has a handful of counts. J is TRBJ2-7 and V is TRBV28; 10 bases are shared with TRBD1. Unmatched junction bases numbered 7, after V lost 5 bases and J lost 3 bases. This CDR3 is built from 15 residues. CDR1 is MDHEN, CDR2 SYDVKM, per germline. The CDR3 protein is CASSPRQGANYEQYF. CDR3 nucleotides: TGTGCCAGCAGTCCAAGACAGGGGGCAAACTACGAGCAGTACTTC. The full variable domain, with the rest looked up from reference TRBV28 and TRBJ2-7, is DVKVTQSSRYLVKRTGEKVFLECVQDMDHENMFWYRQDPGLGLRLIYFSYDVKMKEKGDIPEGYSVSREKKERFSLILESASTNQTSMYLCASSPRQGANYEQYFGPGTRLTVT.

In this sample, this clonotype turned up many times. The V call is TRBV4-3, the J call TRBJ2-6; 8 bases are a match to TRBD1. V trimming: 4 bases; J trimming: 2 bases; junction bases outside the gene matches: 4. This CDR3 has 16 residues. Per germline, CDR1 LGHNA and CDR2 YSLEER. The CDR3, as DNA: TGCGCCAGCAGCCCAGGACAGGGAACTGGGGCCAACGTCCTGACTTTC. Encoded protein: CASSPGQGTGANVLTF.

In this sample, this clonotype turned up many times. The chain has TRBV6-5 and TRBJ1-2; TRBD1 is a possible D gene (5 bases). This CDR3 has 15 residues. Trimming cost V 6 bases and J 4 bases, with 18 bases left between them. CDR1 is MNHEY, CDR2 SVGAGI, per germline. Here the CDR3 DNA reads TGTGCCAGCAGACAACTTCGCAGGGACGGCTATGGCTACACCTTC. Translating it yields CASRQLRRDGYGYTF.

This clonotype appeared many times. The chain is built from TRBV12-3 or TRBV12-4 and TRBJ1-1, with 8 positions matching TRBD1. This CDR3 spans 13 amino acids. V trimming: 6 bases; J trimming: 2 bases; junction bases outside the gene matches: 2. The CDR3 nucleotides are TGTGCCAGCAGACAGGGGGTTAACACTGAAGCTTTCTTT. It specifies CASRQGVNTEAFF.

This clonotype has ten or more counts. The chain has TRBV29-1 and TRBJ1-5, with TRBD1 matching over 8 bases. With 4 bases clipped from V and 7 bases from J, the junction kept 6 bases outside the gene matches. This CDR3 is built from 13 residues. The germline gives CDR1 SQVTM, CDR2 ANQGSEA. The CDR3 nucleotides read TGCAGCGTTGTCCAGGGGGCCGGGCAGCCCCAGCATTTT. Translated: CSVVQGAGQPQHF.

Many counts were recorded for this clonotype. CDR3 amino acids: CSARTGETQYF. CDR3 DNA sequence: TGCAGTGCAAGGACCGGTGAGACCCAGTACTTC. This chain uses TRBV20-1 with TRBJ2-5; D not certain. This CDR3 has 11 residues. The V and J ends lost 6 bases and 5 bases respectively, with 10 bases between them. Germline CDR1 is DFQATT and CDR2 is SNEGSKA (reference sequence).

This clonotype was detected many times. The chain recombines TRBV12-3 or TRBV12-4 with TRBJ1-2; the match to TRBD1 covers 8 bases. The CDR3 length is 14 residues. Trimming took 5 bases from V and 4 from J; bases not matched to a gene: 6. CDR3 region: CASSGTRGPYGYTF. The DNA of the CDR3 is TGTGCCAGCAGTGGGACCAGGGGGCCCTATGGCTACACCTTC.

This clonotype was counted at least ten times. The V and J genes are TRBV5-1 and TRBJ1-1, with no clear D. V shed 0 bases and J shed 1 base, with 7 bases lying between them. Per the germline V gene, CDR1 is SGHRS and CDR2 is YFSETQ. This CDR3 has 14 amino acids. CDR3 sequence: CASSLVKGNTEAFF. The CDR3 nucleotides read TGCGCCAGCAGCTTGGTTAAAGGGAACACTGAAGCTTTCTTT.

Ten or more counts support this clonotype. The gene calls are TRBV9 and TRBJ2-7; 13 bases align to TRBD2. CDR3 length: 15 residues. V shed 3 bases and J 2 bases; nucleotides not matched to a gene: 2. The germline gives CDR1 SGDLS, CDR2 YYNGEE. The CDR3 loop is CASSEGLAGTYEQYF. For the CDR3, the DNA is TGTGCCAGCAGCGAGGGACTAGCGGGGACCTACGAGCAGTACTTC.

This clonotype was picked up many times. The chain has TRBV4-1 and TRBJ2-7; the D call may be TRBD1 or TRBD2 (5 bases each). Trimming took off 1 base at V and 6 bases at J, with 16 bases between the two ends. This CDR3 has 15 residues. CDR1 and CDR2 from the germline V gene are MGHRA and YSYEKL. CDR3 sequence (DNA): TGCGCCAGCAGCCAAGCGGTGGGACCGACGGCCGAGCAGTACTTC. Protein product: CASSQAVGPTAEQYF.

The rearrangement links TRBV6-2 or TRBV6-3 to TRBJ1-5, with a possible D match to TRBD1 (5 bases). V lost 5 bases and J 0 bases, leaving 11 bases between the germline ends. CDR3 size: 15 residues. CDR1 is MNHEY and CDR2 is SVGEGT in the germline V gene. CDR3 protein: CASSPGWSSNQPQHF. DNA for the CDR3: TGTGCCAGCAGTCCAGGGTGGAGTAGCAATCAGCCCCAGCATTTT.

This sequence joins TRBV25-1 and TRBJ2-5; no firm D call. Trimming removed 5 bases at V and 3 bases at J, with 19 bases between. The CDR3 has 16 residues. The germline V gene has CDR1 MGHDK and CDR2 SYGVNS. The CDR3 DNA sequence: TGTGCCAGCAGTCGGAATTTCGCGGCAGTCGAAGAGACCCAGTACTTC. Amino acids: CASSRNFAAVEETQYF.

This clonotype was detected a few times. The chain uses TRBV19 and TRBJ1-1; 7 positions agree with TRBD1. Germline lookup yields CDR1 LNHDA and CDR2 SQIVND (reference sequence). This CDR3 has 17 amino acids. J was trimmed by 0 bases and V by 1 base; bases with no gene match: 8. In DNA form, the CDR3 reads TGTGCCAGTAGTATAGGGTACAGGGGAATCATGAACACTGAAGCTTTCTTT. Its translation: CASSIGYRGIMNTEAFF.

This clonotype has a count of ten or more. The J gene is TRBJ2-2, the V gene TRBV6-1; 9 bases line up with TRBD2. The CDR3 sequence is 16 residues long. The V and J ends lost 4 bases and 3 bases, in that order; junction bases with no gene match: 6. Germline V lookup: CDR1 MNHNS, CDR2 SASEGT. As DNA, the CDR3 is TGTGCCAGCAGTGCTCTGAGCGGGGGGTACACCGGGGAGCTGTTTTTT. It specifies CASSALSGGYTGELFF.

This clonotype was counted many times. CDR3 DNA sequence: TGTGCCAGTAGTATAATGAAAGGGGCTGAAGCTTTCTTT. Translated, it gives CASSIMKGAEAFF. The chain joins TRBV19 to TRBJ1-1, with D possibly TRBD1 on 5 matching bases. In germline, CDR1 is LNHDA, CDR2 SQIVND (reference sequence). The V gene lost 2 bases and the J gene lost 6 bases, with 10 bases spanning the gap. The CDR3 spans 13 residues.

This clonotype occurred many times. The J gene is TRBJ1-5, the V gene TRBV28; 7 nucleotides align to TRBD1. The V gene's germline CDR1 is MDHEN and CDR2 SYDVKM. V gave up 6 bases and J gave up 8 bases; unmatched junction bases: 10. This CDR3 region has 14 residues. The CDR3 is CASSLDREGEPQHF. CDR3 nucleotides: TGTGCCAGCAGCTTAGACAGGGAGGGGGAGCCCCAGCATTTT.

This clonotype was counted many times. The chain uses TRBV27 and TRBJ1-1; 7 bases line up with TRBD1. Germline values: CDR1 MNHEY, CDR2 SMNVEV (reference sequence). Trimming at V came to 2 bases and at J to 4 bases, leaving 4 bases not matched to a gene. The CDR3 has 14 amino acids. CDR3 amino acids: CASSLRGQGTEAFF. CDR3 DNA sequence: TGTGCCAGCAGTTTAAGGGGGCAGGGCACTGAAGCTTTCTTT.

The rearrangement uses TRBV30 and TRBJ1-1; no firm D call. CDR1 GTSNPN and CDR2 SVGIG come from the germline V gene (reference sequence). V shed 5 bases and J shed 0 bases, with 13 bases lying between them. The CDR3 has 14 amino acids. Here the CDR3 reads CAWEEETLNTEAFF. The CDR3 DNA sequence: TGTGCCTGGGAGGAGGAGACACTGAACACTGAAGCTTTCTTT. Supplemented by reference TRBV30 and TRBJ1-1, the full variable domain reads SQTIHQWPATLVQPVGSPLSLECTVEGTSNPNLYWYRQAAGRGLQLLFYSVGIGQISSEVPQNLSASRPQDRQFILSSKKLLLSDSGFYLCAWEEETLNTEAFFGQGTRLTVV.

This clonotype was seen ten or more times. The chain joins TRBV10-1 to TRBJ1-1; D is undetermined. CDR1 WNHNN and CDR2 SYGVQD come from the germline V gene (reference sequence). The CDR3 loop spans 11 amino acids. V lost 7 bases, J lost 2 bases, and 5 bases lay in between. Here the CDR3 reads CASNNNTEAFF. CDR3 DNA: TGCGCCAGCAATAACAACACTGAAGCTTTCTTT.

This clonotype was counted ten times or more. The chain recombines TRBV6-2 or TRBV6-3 with TRBJ1-1; tentative D call: TRBD1 (5 bases). CDR1 MNHEY and CDR2 SVGEGT come from the germline V gene. The CDR3 consists of 15 residues. The V and J ends lost 2 bases and 4 bases respectively, with 14 bases between them. The CDR3 reads CASSYPRGLGTEAFF. The DNA of the CDR3 is TGTGCCAGCAGTTACCCGCGGGGGTTAGGCACTGAAGCTTTCTTT.

This clonotype was seen many times. V is TRBV27 and J is TRBJ2-5; 9 bases fit TRBD2. This CDR3 contains 17 residues. The V and J ends lost 7 bases and 5 bases, in that order; junction bases with no gene match: 17. CDR1 is MNHEY and CDR2 is SMNVEV in the germline V gene (reference sequence). The CDR3 region has the DNA TGTGCCAGCACCTCCGCCCCCAGCGGGAGGTCTTGGGAGACCCAGTACTTC. Residues: CASTSAPSGRSWETQYF.

This clonotype was counted ten times or more. The gene calls are TRBV20-1 and TRBJ1-1; D is unclear. The CDR3 runs to 13 residues. Trimming removed 1 base at V and 1 base at J, with 7 bases between. Germline V CDR1 and CDR2: DFQATT, SNEGSKA (reference sequence). The CDR3 loop is CSARGHANTEAFF. CDR3 DNA sequence: TGCAGTGCTAGAGGTCACGCGAACACTGAAGCTTTCTTT.

This clonotype was seen more than once but under ten times. This chain uses TRBV12-3 or TRBV12-4 with TRBJ2-5, with 7 bases aligning to TRBD1. The CDR3 covers 14 residues. The V gene end was trimmed by 5 bases and the J gene end by 2 bases; junction bases not matched to a gene: 5. The CDR3 spells CASSGQATQETQYF. CDR3 bases: TGTGCCAGCAGTGGACAGGCCACGCAAGAGACCCAGTACTTC.

This rearrangement joins TRBV7-3 to TRBJ2-5; D might be TRBD1 (7 bases). Per the germline V gene, CDR1 is SGHTA and CDR2 is FQGTGA. This CDR3 contains 15 residues. With 5 bases removed from V and 4 bases from J, the gap between germline ends came to 17 bases. The CDR3 nucleotides read TGTGCCAGCAGCCGTATTCCAGGGGGAGGAGAGACCCAGTACTTC. Amino acid sequence: CASSRIPGGGETQYF.

This clonotype was picked up many times. The chain combines TRBV12-3 or TRBV12-4 with TRBJ2-7, with 14 bases that match TRBD2. The CDR3 has 14 residues. V was clipped by 6 bases and J by 7 bases; unmatched bases: 5. CDR3 nucleotides: TGTGCCAGCAGGACCGGGACTAGCGGGAGAGAGCAGTACTTC. It translates to CASRTGTSGREQYF.

This clonotype has a count of ten or more. The chain employs TRBV6-1 and TRBJ1-2; D is undetermined. The V end lost 3 bases, the J end lost 4 bases, and 9 bases lay between the germline ends. The CDR3 covers 13 residues. Germline CDR1 and CDR2: MNHNS and SASEGT. The CDR3 protein is CASSESGFYGYTF. CDR3 DNA sequence: TGTGCCAGCAGTGAGTCGGGGTTCTATGGCTACACCTTC.